The 19 T cell receptor beta chains below come from one sample, sequenced in a study of shared clonotypes between healthy human individuals. Sequenced by immunoSEQ multiplex PCR; TCRdb stores in-frame clones only, minus some. This table has 2 million to 2.5 million clones, about 94% appearing once. The sample was naive CD4+ T cells sorted from blood. Subset reported: CD45RA+ positively selected. The receptors here all came from a man younger than 35 in good health.

The V gene is TRBV30, the J gene TRBJ1-4; D possibly corresponds to TRBD1 (6 bases). With 1 base removed from V and 7 bases from J, the gap between germline ends came to 16 bases. This CDR3 contains 15 residues. From germline, CDR1 is GTSNPN and CDR2 SVGIG (reference sequence). The CDR3 bases are TGTGCCTGGAGTGCGGCAGGGGCCCTTAGTGAAAAACTGTTTTTT. This codes for CAWSAAGALSEKLFF.

This clone was found once. CDR3 in DNA: TGCAGCGTTGAACTGTATCAAACGGGGAGCGATGAGACCCAGTACTTC. Amino acid sequence: CSVELYQTGSDETQYF. The chain has TRBV29-1 and TRBJ2-5; D might be TRBD2 (5 bases). This CDR3 is 16 amino acids long. V was clipped by 2 bases and J by 5 bases, with 21 bases between them. From germline, CDR1 is SQVTM and CDR2 ANQGSEA.

The gene calls are TRBV4-2 and TRBJ2-2; D may correspond to TRBD1 or TRBD2 (6 bases each). The germline V gene has CDR1 LGHNA and CDR2 YNFKEQ. The CDR3 totals 15 residues. With 4 bases removed from V and 4 bases from J, the gap between germline ends came to 13 bases. Written as DNA, the CDR3 is TGTGCCAGCAGCCTAGCGGAGGGGGGCACCGGGGAGCTGTTTTTT. Encoded protein: CASSLAEGGTGELFF.

In nucleotides, the CDR3 is TGTGCCAGCAGCTCCAGGGTCGGCCAGGGGGGAAACACCATATATTTT. It is translated as CASSSRVGQGGNTIYF. The chain recombines TRBV5-4 with TRBJ1-3; possibly TRBD1 for D (6 bases). The germline gives CDR1 SGHNT, CDR2 YYREEE (reference sequence). The CDR3 covers 16 residues. V was clipped by 3 bases and J by 4 bases, with 17 bases between them.

The rearrangement links TRBV2 to TRBJ2-1; D perhaps matches TRBD2 (5 bases). V was pared by 9 bases and J by 8 bases, with 11 bases between. The CDR3 extends over 11 amino acids. Germline CDR1 and CDR2: SNHLY and FYNNEI. The CDR3 DNA reads as TGTGCCAGTTCAATGCGGGATGAGCAGTTCTTC. It yields the protein CASSMRDEQFF.

This chain links TRBV19 with TRBJ2-2; 7 bases are a match to TRBD1. The CDR3 spans 16 residues. V was pared by 5 bases and J by 4 bases, with 10 bases of the junction left unmatched. CDR1 and CDR2 from the germline V gene are LNHDA and SQIVND (reference sequence). The CDR3 sequence is CASSPLGTASTGELFF. CDR3 nucleotides: TGTGCCAGTAGTCCCCTAGGGACAGCTAGCACCGGGGAGCTGTTTTTT.

This clone showed up just a few times. The chain joins TRBV5-6 to TRBJ1-2, with 9 bases identical to TRBD1. Unmatched junction bases numbered 3, after V lost 3 bases and J lost 0 bases. The CDR3 extends over 15 amino acids. Germline-derived CDR1 and CDR2 are SGHDT and YYEEEE. The CDR3 loop is CASSSDRGANYGYTF. CDR3 bases: TGTGCCAGCAGCTCCGACAGGGGGGCTAACTATGGCTACACCTTC.

The chain carries TRBV27 and TRBJ2-2; 10 bases are shared with TRBD2. The CDR3 has 16 amino acids. Germline trimming cut 3 bases from V and 7 bases from J; bases unmatched to any gene: 8. Germline V lookup: CDR1 MNHEY, CDR2 SMNVEV (reference sequence). The DNA for the CDR3 is TGTGCCAGCAGTTTCACTAGCGGGAACGCGGGCGGGGAGCTGTTTTTT. It specifies CASSFTSGNAGGELFF.

The chain combines TRBV10-3 with TRBJ2-5; D gene ambiguous. V was pared by 2 bases and J by 6 bases, with 10 bases between. The CDR3 has 13 residues. The germline CDR1 and CDR2 sequences are ENHRY and SYGVKD. In DNA form, the CDR3 reads TGTGCCATCAGTGAGACTACTTCCCAGACCCAGTACTTC. Translating it yields CAISETTSQTQYF.

This chain links TRBV25-1 with TRBJ1-4, with D uncertain. Germline-derived CDR1 and CDR2 are MGHDK and SYGVNS. The CDR3 is made up of 14 amino acids. V shed 2 bases and J shed 7 bases, with 11 bases lying between them. The CDR3 protein is CASSELGKGEKLFF. The CDR3 coding sequence is TGTGCCAGCAGTGAACTAGGGAAAGGTGAAAAACTGTTTTTT.

The rearrangement uses TRBV5-1 and TRBJ2-1, with 12 bases fitting TRBD2. Germline-derived CDR1 and CDR2 are SGHRS and YFSETQ. The CDR3 spans 16 residues. The ends lost 0 bases at V and 4 bases at J; junction bases unmatched: 2. Here the CDR3 DNA reads TGCGCCAGCAGCTTGGAACTAGCGGGGGGTTACAATGAGCAGTTCTTC. Encoded protein: CASSLELAGGYNEQFF. Together with reference TRBV5-1 and TRBJ2-1, the CDR3 gives the full variable domain: KAGVTQTPRYLIKTRGQQVTLSCSPISGHRSVSWYQQTPGQGLQFLFEYFSETQRNKGNFPGRFSGRQFSNSRSEMNVSTLELGDSALYLCASSLELAGGYNEQFFGPGTRLTVL.

This CDR3 is CASSPGQSSSGNTIYF. In nucleotides, the CDR3 is TGTGCCAGCAGCCCAGGACAGTCGAGCTCTGGAAACACCATATATTTT. The gene calls are TRBV7-9 and TRBJ1-3, with D tentatively TRBD1 (6 bases). The CDR3 loop spans 16 amino acids. V was cut by 5 bases and J by 0 bases, with 14 bases left in between. Per germline, CDR1 SEHNR and CDR2 FQNEAQ (reference sequence).

Regarding this clone: At one of its ends the junction is not consistent with the germline gene, which may arise from a read error. V gene TRBV10-1 combines with J gene TRBJ2-7; the D gene is possibly TRBD1 (6 bases). This CDR3 comprises 12 residues. CDR1 WNHNN and CDR2 SYGVQD come from the germline V gene (reference sequence). Here the CDR3 DNA reads TGCGCCAGCAGTGAGACCACAGGGAACTTGCACTTC. The encoded protein is CASSETTGNLHF.

The chain employs TRBV9 and TRBJ1-6; no reliable D call. Trimming removed 1 base at V and 10 bases at J, with 24 bases between. Per the germline V gene, CDR1 is SGDLS and CDR2 is YYNGEE. This CDR3 is 18 amino acids long. The CDR3 DNA reads as TGTGCCAGCAGCGTACAATCGGAGATTGCTATTCGTGGCTCACCCCTCCACTTT. This gives the protein CASSVQSEIAIRGSPLHF.

The rearrangement uses TRBV5-5 and TRBJ1-5, with D possibly being TRBD1 (5 bases). Per the germline V gene, CDR1 is SGHKS and CDR2 is YYEKEE (reference sequence). V dropped 3 bases and J dropped 4 bases, with 11 bases sitting between them. This CDR3 is 14 amino acids long. The CDR3 sequence: CASSSGVVNQPQHF. DNA of the CDR3: TGTGCCAGCAGCTCGGGGGTCGTAAATCAGCCCCAGCATTTT. The full variable domain, in which reference TRBV5-5 and TRBJ1-5 provide the parts outside the CDR3, is DAGVTQSPTHLIKTRGQQVTLRCSPISGHKSVSWYQQVLGQGPQFIFQYYEKEERGRGNFPDRFSARQFPNYSSELNVNALLLGDSALYLCASSSGVVNQPQHFGDGTRLSIL.

The chain employs TRBV5-4 and TRBJ1-5; D possibly corresponds to TRBD1 (5 bases). This CDR3 is built from 13 residues. Germline V gives CDR1 SGHNT, CDR2 YYREEE (reference sequence). V was clipped by 4 bases and J by 4 bases, with 9 bases between them. CDR3 sequence: CASSTEGNQPQHF. CDR3 DNA: TGTGCCAGCAGCACCGAGGGGAATCAGCCCCAGCATTTT.

CDR3 amino acids: CSVVEQGSSNQPQHF. The CDR3, as DNA: TGCAGCGTTGTCGAACAGGGGTCTTCGAATCAGCCCCAGCATTTT. The V gene is TRBV29-1, the J gene TRBJ1-5, with TRBD1 identical over 7 bases. Germline-derived CDR1 and CDR2 are SQVTM and ANQGSEA. The CDR3 consists of 15 residues. V gave up 4 bases and J gave up 4 bases; unmatched junction bases: 10. The full variable domain, its missing parts supplied by reference TRBV29-1 and TRBJ1-5, is SAVISQKPSRDICQRGTSLTIQCQVDSQVTMMFWYRQQPGQSLTLIATANQGSEATYESGFVIDKFPISRPNLTFSTLTVSNMSPEDSSIYLCSVVEQGSSNQPQHFGDGTRLSIL.

The chain has TRBV28 and TRBJ2-4, with 7 positions matching TRBD1. CDR3 length equals 15 residues. The junction had 4 bases not matched to a gene; V was cut back by 3 bases and J by 2 bases. The germline gives CDR1 MDHEN, CDR2 SYDVKM. The CDR3 here is CASSFQQGTKNIQYF. For the CDR3, the DNA is TGTGCCAGCAGTTTCCAACAGGGGACCAAAAACATTCAGTACTTC.

The chain employs TRBV5-4 and TRBJ2-5; 7 bases are shared with TRBD1. The CDR3 is 16 residues long. The germline V gene encodes CDR1 SGHNT and CDR2 YYREEE (reference sequence). The V segment lost 4 bases and the J segment 1 base; nucleotides outside the gene matches: 10. The CDR3 bases are TGTGCCAGCAGCGTGCTGGGACAGTACCTCCAAGAGACCCAGTACTTC. It is translated as CASSVLGQYLQETQYF.